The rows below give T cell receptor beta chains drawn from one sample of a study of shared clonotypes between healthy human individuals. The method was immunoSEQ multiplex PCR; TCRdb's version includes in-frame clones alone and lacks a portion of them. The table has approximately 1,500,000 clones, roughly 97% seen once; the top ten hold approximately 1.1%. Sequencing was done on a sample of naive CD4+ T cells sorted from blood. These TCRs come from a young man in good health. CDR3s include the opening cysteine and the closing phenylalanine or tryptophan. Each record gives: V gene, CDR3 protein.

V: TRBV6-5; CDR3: CASSYRPGGLQETQYF
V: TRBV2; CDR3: CASAGLGQGLSNQPQHF
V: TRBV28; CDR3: CASSSRRGQSNQPQHF
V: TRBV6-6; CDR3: CASINGAHTGELFF
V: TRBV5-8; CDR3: CASSLDPRGARNGAFF
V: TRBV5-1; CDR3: CASSRNGQGVYEQYF
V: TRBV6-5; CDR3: CASSSRGRGTGELFF
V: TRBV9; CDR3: CASSVEQRTDTQYF
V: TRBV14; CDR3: CASSQGGRASETQYF
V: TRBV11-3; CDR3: CASSLLNNEQFF
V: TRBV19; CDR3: CASSIALDGRPYEQYF
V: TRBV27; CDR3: CASSPGQGIGYEQYF
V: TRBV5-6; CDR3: CASSLGWNEQYF
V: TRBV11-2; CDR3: CAWGRAGGLNTEAFF
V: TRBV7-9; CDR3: CASSPRGEEEKLFF
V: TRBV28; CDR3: CASASGAYGYTF
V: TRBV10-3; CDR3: CAISESAGGPNEQYF
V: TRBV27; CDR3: CASSRRVTDTQYF
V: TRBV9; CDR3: CASSVAQRTSGYNEQFF
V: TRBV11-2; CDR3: CASSRRDNYGYTF
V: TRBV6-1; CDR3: CASSGGDLYEQYF